This T cell receptor beta chain originates from a study of blood T cell repertoires in COVID-19. Looked up from germline, CDR1 is SQVTM and CDR2 is ANQGSEA. Trimming cost V 5 bases and J 3 bases; bases outside gene matches: 4. This CDR3 has 13 residues. The assay was immunoSEQ multiplex PCR, and TCRdb's table has in-frame clones only and misses some. The sample lists roughly 100,000 clones; around 81% were seen once. There are a few counts of this clone. The rearrangement uses TRBV29-1 and TRBJ2-7; TRBD1 agrees at 10 bases. The sequencing sample was made of peripheral blood. This sequence originates from a man older than 75 with acute or convalescent COVID-19. CDR3 nucleotide sequence: TGCAGCGTTTCCGGACAGGGGGACTACGAGCAGTACTTC. Encoded protein: CSVSGQGDYEQYF.